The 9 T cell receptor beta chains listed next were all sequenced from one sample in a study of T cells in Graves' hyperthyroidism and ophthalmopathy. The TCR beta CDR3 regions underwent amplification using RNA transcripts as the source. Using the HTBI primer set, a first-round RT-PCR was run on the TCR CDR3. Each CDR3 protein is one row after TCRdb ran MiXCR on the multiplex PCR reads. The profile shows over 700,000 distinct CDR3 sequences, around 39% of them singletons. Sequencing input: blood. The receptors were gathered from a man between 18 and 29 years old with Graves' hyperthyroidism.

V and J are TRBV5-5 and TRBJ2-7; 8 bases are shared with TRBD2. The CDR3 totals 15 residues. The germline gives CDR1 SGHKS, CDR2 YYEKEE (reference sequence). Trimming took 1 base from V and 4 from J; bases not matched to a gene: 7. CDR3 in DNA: TGTGCCAGCAGCTTGTCGGGACTAGGGGTTTACGAGCAGTACTTC. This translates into CASSLSGLGVYEQYF.

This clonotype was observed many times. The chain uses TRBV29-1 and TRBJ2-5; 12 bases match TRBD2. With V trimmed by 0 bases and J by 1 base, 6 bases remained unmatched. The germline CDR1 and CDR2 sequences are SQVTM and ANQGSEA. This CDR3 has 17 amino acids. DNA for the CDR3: TGCAGCGTTGAAGACCTAGCGGGAGGGCCTGCCCAAGAGACCCAGTACTTC. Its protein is CSVEDLAGGPAQETQYF. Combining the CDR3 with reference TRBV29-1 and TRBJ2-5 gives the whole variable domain SAVISQKPSRDICQRGTSLTIQCQVDSQVTMMFWYRQQPGQSLTLIATANQGSEATYESGFVIDKFPISRPNLTFSTLTVSNMSPEDSSIYLCSVEDLAGGPAQETQYFGPGTRLLVL.

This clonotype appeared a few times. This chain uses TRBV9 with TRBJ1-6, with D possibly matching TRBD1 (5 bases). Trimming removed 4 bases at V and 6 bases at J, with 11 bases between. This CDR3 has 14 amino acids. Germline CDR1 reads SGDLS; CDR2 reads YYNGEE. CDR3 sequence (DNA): TGTGCCAGCAGCCTTCGACAGCCTAATTCACCCCTCCACTTT. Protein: CASSLRQPNSPLHF.

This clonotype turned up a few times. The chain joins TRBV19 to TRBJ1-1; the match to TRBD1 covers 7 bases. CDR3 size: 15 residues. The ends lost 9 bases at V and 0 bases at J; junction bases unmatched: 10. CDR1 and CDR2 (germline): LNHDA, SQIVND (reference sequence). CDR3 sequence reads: CASSGTASMNTEAFF. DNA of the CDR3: TGTGCCAGCTCCGGGACAGCGTCTATGAACACTGAAGCTTTCTTT.

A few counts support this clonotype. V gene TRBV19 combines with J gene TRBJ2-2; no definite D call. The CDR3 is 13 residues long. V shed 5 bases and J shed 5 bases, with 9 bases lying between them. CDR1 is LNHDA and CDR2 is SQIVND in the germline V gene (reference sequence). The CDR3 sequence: CASSFFGTGELFF. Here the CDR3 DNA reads TGTGCCAGTAGTTTTTTCGGGACCGGGGAGCTGTTTTTT.

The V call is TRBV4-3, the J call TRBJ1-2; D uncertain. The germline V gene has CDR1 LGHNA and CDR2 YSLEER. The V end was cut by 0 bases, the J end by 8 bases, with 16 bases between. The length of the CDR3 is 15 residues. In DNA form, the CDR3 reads TGCGCCAGCAGCCAAGATAAGGCTCCTCTTGACGGCTACACCTTC. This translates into CASSQDKAPLDGYTF.

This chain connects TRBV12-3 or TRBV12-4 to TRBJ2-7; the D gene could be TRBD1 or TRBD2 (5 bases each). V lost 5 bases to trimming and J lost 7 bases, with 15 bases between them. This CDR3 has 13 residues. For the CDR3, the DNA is TGTGCCAGCAGTCAGTCCAGGGACCTAGAGCAGTACTTC. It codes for CASSQSRDLEQYF.

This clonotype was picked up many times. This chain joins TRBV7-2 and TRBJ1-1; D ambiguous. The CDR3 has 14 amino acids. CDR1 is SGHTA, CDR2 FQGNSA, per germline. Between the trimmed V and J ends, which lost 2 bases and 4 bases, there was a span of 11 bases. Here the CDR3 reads CASSLSLGITEAFF. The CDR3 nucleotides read TGTGCCAGCAGCTTAAGTCTGGGCATCACTGAAGCTTTCTTT.

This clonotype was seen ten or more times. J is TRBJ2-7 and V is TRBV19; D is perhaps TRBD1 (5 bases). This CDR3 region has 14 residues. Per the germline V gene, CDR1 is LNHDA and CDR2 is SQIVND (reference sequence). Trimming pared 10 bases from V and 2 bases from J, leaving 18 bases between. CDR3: CATSMSTAAYEQYF. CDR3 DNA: TGTGCCACCTCCATGTCGACAGCCGCCTACGAGCAGTACTTC. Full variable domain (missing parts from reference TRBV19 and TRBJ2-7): DGGITQSPKYLFRKEGQNVTLSCEQNLNHDAMYWYRQDPGQGLRLIYYSQIVNDFQKGDIAEGYSVSREKKESFPLTVTSAQKNPTAFYLCATSMSTAAYEQYFGPGTRLTVT.